Each of the 27 T cell receptor beta chains below was sequenced from the same sample in a study of Ad26.COV2.S vaccination and SARS-CoV-2 variants (dated by TCRdb to the early 2020s). The protocol used for the library was the immunoSEQ multiplex PCR assay. TCRdb obtained this table from immuneACCESS and retained in-frame rearrangements with V and J assigned. These tables miss some clones; where compared with another copy, unresolved V genes account for less than half of the shortfall, and the remainder is unexplained. The sample table shows about 440,000 clones, and 90% are seen once. The ten largest clones represent 4.3% of the sample. The sample's treatment or condition, from its label and the paper: roughly 18 received Ad26.COV2.S at low or high dose, single or two shots; about 5 received placebo; per-sample allocation not given. Repertoires of vaccine and placebo recipients were sequenced from samples collected on day 63 after the first injection.

The starting material was peripheral blood, obtained in a trial of Ad26.COV2.S vaccine versus placebo. The receptor source for this set is a person between 18 and 60 years old who received the Ad26.COV2.S COVID-19 vaccine or a placebo.

This chain links TRBV2 with TRBJ2-5; maybe TRBD2 (5 bases). Germline-derived CDR1 and CDR2 are SNHLY and FYNNEI. Trimming shortened V by 5 bases and J by 4 bases, and 8 bases separated the two germline ends. CDR3 length: 12 residues. Here the CDR3 reads CASSLAGETQYF. The CDR3, as DNA: TGTGCCAGCAGTCTGGCGGGAGAGACCCAGTACTTC.

This chain uses TRBV3-1 (or the pseudogene TRBV3-2) with TRBJ1-6; D uncertain. Germline CDR1 reads LGHDT; CDR2 reads YNNKEL (reference sequence). The CDR3 contains 12 residues. Deletions cut 0 bases from V and 10 bases from J, with 4 bases between. CDR3 loop: CASSQESSPLHF. The CDR3 DNA reads TGTGCCAGCAGCCAAGAAAGCTCACCCCTCCACTTT.

The V and J genes are TRBV4-1 and TRBJ2-4; unclear D gene. The CDR3 sequence is 15 residues long. V lost 4 bases to trimming and J lost 8 bases, with 18 bases between them. Germline-derived CDR1 and CDR2 are MGHRA and YSYEKL. CDR3 DNA sequence: TGCGCCAGCAGCCCTATATCATCCTTGAGCTACATTCAGTACTTC. This codes for CASSPISSLSYIQYF.

The rearrangement uses TRBV19 and TRBJ1-5; 7 bases match TRBD1. The ends lost 3 bases at V and 9 bases at J; junction bases unmatched: 8. The CDR3 covers 14 residues. Germline values: CDR1 LNHDA, CDR2 SQIVND (reference sequence). The CDR3 DNA reads TGTGCCAGTAGTATGGGAGACAGGGTCTGGCCCCAGCATTTT. This gives the protein CASSMGDRVWPQHF.

V is TRBV7-6 and J is TRBJ2-1; 8 bases map to TRBD2. V was pared by 4 bases and J by 5 bases, with 1 base of the junction left unmatched. This CDR3 comprises 13 residues. Germline V lookup: CDR1 SGHVS, CDR2 FNYEAQ. The CDR3 region has the DNA TGTGCCAGCAGCTCACTAGCGGACAATGAGCAGTTCTTC. Protein: CASSSLADNEQFF.

The chain links TRBV30 to TRBJ1-3, with 7 bases aligning to TRBD1. After removal of 3 bases from V and 4 bases from J, the junction contained 3 bases not matched to a gene. CDR1 and CDR2 (germline): GTSNPN, SVGIG (reference sequence). The CDR3 spans 13 residues. CDR3 bases: TGTGCCTGGAGCCGGGACAGAGGAAACACCATATATTTT. It encodes CAWSRDRGNTIYF.

CDR3 sequence (DNA): TGTGCCAGCAGCCCGGACAGGGGCCCCACAGATACGCAGTATTTT. As protein: CASSPDRGPTDTQYF. The chain recombines TRBV7-2 with TRBJ2-3; 9 nucleotides line up with TRBD1. Germline values: CDR1 SGHTA, CDR2 FQGNSA. The ends lost 5 bases at V and 2 bases at J; junction bases unmatched: 5. This CDR3 is 15 amino acids long.

This clone was counted once. The rearrangement uses TRBV6-5 and TRBJ2-5; 7 nucleotides line up with TRBD2. This CDR3 is built from 14 residues. Germline values: CDR1 MNHEY, CDR2 SVGAGI. Trimming removed 5 bases from V and 9 bases from J; junction bases left unmatched: 12. The CDR3: CASSMASGQRAQYF. The CDR3 coding sequence is TGTGCCAGCAGTATGGCTAGCGGCCAAAGGGCCCAGTACTTC.

This sequence joins TRBV20-1 and TRBJ2-2, with D possibly matching TRBD2 (6 bases). Germline CDR1 is DFQATT and CDR2 is SNEGSKA (reference sequence). The CDR3 is 15 residues long. V shed 3 bases and J shed 0 bases, with 11 bases lying between them. CDR3 in amino acids: CSASRLATNTGELFF. The CDR3 DNA reads TGCAGTGCTAGTCGGCTAGCGACGAACACCGGGGAGCTGTTTTTT.

This chain uses TRBV12-3 or TRBV12-4 with TRBJ1-5; unclear D gene. The V end was cut by 1 base, the J end by 5 bases, with 6 bases between. The CDR3 is 13 amino acids. The CDR3 DNA is TGTGCCAGCAGTTTAGTTCATGATCAGCCCCAGCATTTT. Translation gives CASSLVHDQPQHF.

The chain carries TRBV11-2 and TRBJ2-1, with D unresolved. V was shortened by 1 base and J by 0 bases, with 10 bases between the two germline ends. Germline V CDR1 and CDR2: SGHAT, FQNNGV. The CDR3 contains 16 residues. CDR3 nucleotides: TGTGCCAGCAGCTTAGGGATCAGGCTCTCCTACAATGAGCAGTTCTTC. The encoded protein is CASSLGIRLSYNEQFF.

This chain links TRBV13 with TRBJ2-7, with D possibly matching TRBD2 (5 bases). V was cut by 0 bases and J by 7 bases, with 13 bases left in between. Germline CDR1 and CDR2: PRHDT and FYEKMQ (reference sequence). This CDR3 has 14 amino acids. CDR3 sequence reads: CASSLGLALSEQYF. CDR3 DNA: TGTGCCAGCAGCTTAGGTCTAGCCCTCTCTGAGCAGTACTTC. Full variable domain (remainder filled in from reference TRBV13 and TRBJ2-7): AAGVIQSPRHLIKEKRETATLKCYPIPRHDTVYWYQQGPGQDPQFLISFYEKMQSDKGSIPDRFSAQQFSDYHSELNMSSLELGDSALYFCASSLGLALSEQYFGPGTRLTVT.

This clone was found once. This chain links TRBV4-2 with TRBJ2-7, with D possibly TRBD1 on 5 matching bases. V shed 1 base and J shed 4 bases, with 17 bases lying between them. Germline values: CDR1 LGHNA, CDR2 YNFKEQ. CDR3 length: 16 residues. The CDR3 sequence: CASSQGGPDRPYEQYF. Written as DNA, the CDR3 is TGTGCCAGCAGCCAAGGAGGCCCAGACAGACCTTACGAGCAGTACTTC.

This clone was counted between two and nine times. The chain is built from TRBV2 and TRBJ1-6, with TRBD1 identical over 11 bases. This CDR3 region has 15 residues. CDR1 and CDR2 from the germline V gene are SNHLY and FYNNEI. Trimming removed 7 bases from V and 9 bases from J; junction bases left unmatched: 8. The CDR3 loop is CASTRDRGFGSPLHF. For the CDR3, the DNA is TGTGCCAGCACGAGGGACAGGGGGTTTGGTTCACCCCTCCACTTT.

J is TRBJ2-2 and V is TRBV5-1; D not resolved. V was cut by 2 bases and J by 0 bases, with 11 bases left in between. This CDR3 has 16 residues. Germline V CDR1 and CDR2: SGHRS, YFSETQ. The CDR3 DNA follows: TGCGCCAGCAGCTTATTTGGAAAACCGAACACCGGGGAGCTGTTTTTT. Translated, it gives CASSLFGKPNTGELFF.

V is TRBV28 and J is TRBJ1-5; weak D call: TRBD1 (6 bases). CDR3 length equals 16 residues. Germline V gives CDR1 MDHEN, CDR2 SYDVKM. Trimming removed 3 bases at V and 2 bases at J, with 14 bases between. The CDR3 reads CASSFRGGAGNQPQHF. The CDR3 nucleotides are TGTGCCAGCAGTTTTAGGGGGGGCGCCGGCAATCAGCCCCAGCATTTT.

The chain joins TRBV27 to TRBJ2-3; D perhaps matches TRBD2 (5 bases). This CDR3 spans 14 amino acids. V gave up 4 bases and J gave up 4 bases, with 12 bases separating them. Looked up from germline, CDR1 is MNHEY and CDR2 is SMNVEV (reference sequence). CDR3 amino acids: CASSSIAGADTQYF. CDR3 DNA: TGTGCCAGCAGTTCTATTGCCGGGGCAGATACGCAGTATTTT.

The genes are TRBV18 and TRBJ1-4, with D hard to call. The CDR3 contains 15 residues. The ends were cut back, 2 bases at V and 4 bases at J, with 11 bases in the middle. Germline CDR1 and CDR2: KGHSH and LQKENI. Written as DNA, the CDR3 is TGTGCCAGCTCACCATCAGCCTCCATTAATGAAAAACTGTTTTTT. It yields the protein CASSPSASINEKLFF.

The chain joins TRBV18 to TRBJ1-4; no definite D call. V was shortened by 3 bases and J by 2 bases, with 10 bases between the two germline ends. The germline V gene encodes CDR1 KGHSH and CDR2 LQKENI. CDR3 size: 15 residues. This CDR3 reads CASSPRGGTNEKLFF. The CDR3 DNA follows: TGTGCCAGCTCACCGAGAGGCGGCACTAATGAAAAACTGTTTTTT.

V gene TRBV13 combines with J gene TRBJ2-6; D unclear. In germline, CDR1 is PRHDT, CDR2 FYEKMQ (reference sequence). The ends were cut back, 5 bases at V and 0 bases at J, with 8 bases in the middle. This CDR3 has 15 residues. CDR3 DNA sequence: TGTGCCAGCAGCCCATCCCTCTCTGGGGCCAACGTCCTGACTTTC. Encoded protein: CASSPSLSGANVLTF.

This chain links TRBV19 with TRBJ2-6; D is ambiguous. The CDR3 loop spans 15 amino acids. Germline CDR1 and CDR2: LNHDA and SQIVND (reference sequence). V shed 4 bases and J shed 4 bases, with 11 bases lying between them. The CDR3 sequence: CASSNGIGGANVLTF. The DNA for the CDR3 is TGTGCCAGTAGTAATGGGATTGGAGGGGCCAACGTCCTGACTTTC.

This chain joins TRBV3-1 (or the pseudogene TRBV3-2) and TRBJ2-2; 11 nucleotides align to TRBD2. Per germline, CDR1 LGHDT and CDR2 YNNKEL (reference sequence). The ends lost 0 bases at V and 5 bases at J; junction bases unmatched: 8. The CDR3 is 18 amino acids. CDR3 sequence reads: CASSQEGTSGRRTGELFF. DNA of the CDR3: TGTGCCAGCAGCCAAGAAGGCACTAGCGGGAGACGGACCGGGGAGCTGTTTTTT.

This chain joins TRBV7-2 and TRBJ2-4; 7 positions match TRBD1. With 4 bases clipped from V and 8 bases from J, the junction kept 8 bases outside the gene matches. This CDR3 region has 14 residues. Germline V CDR1 and CDR2: SGHTA, FQGNSA. The CDR3 coding sequence is TGTGCCAGCAGCTCGTCCGGGACAGTTGACATTCAGTACTTC. Translating gives CASSSSGTVDIQYF. Using reference TRBV7-2 and TRBJ2-4 for the parts outside the CDR3, the full variable domain is GAGVSQSPSNKVTEKGKDVELRCDPISGHTALYWYRQSLGQGLEFLIYFQGNSAPDKSGLPSDRFSAERTGGSVSTLTIQRTQQEDSAVYLCASSSSGTVDIQYFGAGTRLSVL.

This clone turned up a few times. The genes are TRBV19 and TRBJ1-5, with D possibly TRBD1 on 5 matching bases. Trimming shortened V by 7 bases and J by 0 bases, and 7 bases separated the two germline ends. The CDR3 sequence is 13 residues long. The germline V gene encodes CDR1 LNHDA and CDR2 SQIVND (reference sequence). Here the CDR3 reads CASNGASNQPQHF. The DNA of the CDR3 is TGTGCCAGTAACGGGGCTAGCAATCAGCCCCAGCATTTT. The whole variable domain, remainder taken from reference TRBV19 and TRBJ1-5, is DGGITQSPKYLFRKEGQNVTLSCEQNLNHDAMYWYRQDPGQGLRLIYYSQIVNDFQKGDIAEGYSVSREKKESFPLTVTSAQKNPTAFYLCASNGASNQPQHFGDGTRLSIL.

The CDR3 region is CASSPPGLADNYEQYF. DNA of the CDR3: TGTGCCAGCAGCCCACCGGGACTAGCCGACAACTACGAGCAGTACTTC. The chain is built from TRBV6-2 or TRBV6-3 and TRBJ2-7; 9 bases align to TRBD2. V was clipped by 6 bases and J by 3 bases; unmatched bases: 12. CDR1 and CDR2 from the germline V gene are MNHEY and SVGEGT. This CDR3 is built from 16 residues.

The gene calls are TRBV7-3 and TRBJ2-1; TRBD2 is a possible D gene (5 bases). V dropped 1 base and J dropped 7 bases, with 17 bases sitting between them. This CDR3 has 16 amino acids. Germline V gives CDR1 SGHTA, CDR2 FQGTGA. CDR3 nucleotides: TGTGCCAGCAGCTTAAGGCCCTCCGGGATAGGTAATGAGCAGTTCTTC. It codes for CASSLRPSGIGNEQFF.

In its sample, this clone was seen a few times. The chain combines TRBV12-3 or TRBV12-4 with TRBJ1-1; 8 positions match TRBD1. Trimming at V came to 5 bases and at J to 7 bases, leaving 6 bases not matched to a gene. This CDR3 spans 13 amino acids. The CDR3 DNA follows: TGTGCCAGCAGTACTGGACAGGGCCTTGAAGCTTTCTTT. It is translated as CASSTGQGLEAFF.